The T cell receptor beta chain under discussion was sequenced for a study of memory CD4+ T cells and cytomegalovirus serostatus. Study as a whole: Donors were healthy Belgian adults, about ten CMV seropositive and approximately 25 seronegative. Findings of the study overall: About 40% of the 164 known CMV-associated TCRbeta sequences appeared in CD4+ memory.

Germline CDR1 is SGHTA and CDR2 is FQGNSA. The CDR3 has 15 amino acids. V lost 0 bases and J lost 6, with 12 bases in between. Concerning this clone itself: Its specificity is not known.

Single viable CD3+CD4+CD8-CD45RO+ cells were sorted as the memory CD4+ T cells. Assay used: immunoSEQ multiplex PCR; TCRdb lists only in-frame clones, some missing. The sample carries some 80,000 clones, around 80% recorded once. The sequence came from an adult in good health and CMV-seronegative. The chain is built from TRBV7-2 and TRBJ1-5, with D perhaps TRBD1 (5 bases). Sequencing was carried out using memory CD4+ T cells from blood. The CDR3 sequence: CASSLARGAGQPQHF. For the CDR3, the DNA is TGTGCCAGCAGCTTAGCGCGGGGCGCGGGTCAGCCCCAGCATTTT.